This TCR beta chain was recovered during a study of blood T cell repertoires in COVID-19. Study-level background: The samples span acute and convalescent COVID-19 from the United States, Italy and Spain. T cells, B-cell-depleted T cells, or PBMCs supplied cDNA or gDNA.

The CDR3 runs to 14 residues. Germline CDR1 is SGHTA and CDR2 is FQGNSA. V lost 5 bases to trimming and J lost 0 bases, with 9 bases between them. In the source study's methods: Nucleated cell number was recorded as an estimate derived from reference gene primer amplification. The table came from immunoSEQ multiplex PCR; TCRdb's copy has only in-frame clones and leaves some out. V, J and clone size reflect that table, while D and trimming were determined from the DNA. This table has over 50,000 clones, about 91% appearing once. The sample taken for sequencing was peripheral blood. The chain has TRBV7-2 and TRBJ2-3, with D unclear. The TCR was taken from a man in his fifties or sixties with active COVID-19. The CDR3 is CASSLQSSTDTQYF. CDR3 DNA: TGTGCCAGCAGCCTACAGAGTAGCACAGATACGCAGTATTTT.